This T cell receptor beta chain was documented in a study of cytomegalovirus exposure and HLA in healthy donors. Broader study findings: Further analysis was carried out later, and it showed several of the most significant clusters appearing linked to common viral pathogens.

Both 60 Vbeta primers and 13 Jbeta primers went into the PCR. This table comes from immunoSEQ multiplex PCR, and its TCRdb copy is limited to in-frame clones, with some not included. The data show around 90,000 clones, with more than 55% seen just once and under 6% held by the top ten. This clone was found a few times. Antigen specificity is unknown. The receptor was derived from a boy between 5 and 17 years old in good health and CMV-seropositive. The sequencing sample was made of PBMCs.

CDR3 loop: CTSSHRRESTDTQYF. DNA for the CDR3: TGCACCAGCAGCCATCGTAGAGAATCCACAGATACGCAGTATTTT. The V and J genes are TRBV1 and TRBJ2-3; the listed D gene, TRBD2, was not tested against the DNA. TRBV1 is a pseudogene. This CDR3 spans 15 amino acids.